This T cell receptor beta chain stems from a study of early T cells in non-severe SARS-CoV-2 infection. Study conclusions and caveats: Private and CD4 specificities were missed by VDJdb matching, which favored anti-spike CD8 responses.

This clonotype has a count of ten or more. As yet, its antigen is unknown. Unique molecular identifiers (one per individual cDNA molecule) were attached. From the 5' RACE reads, TCRdb called clonotypes with MiXCR, one entry per CDR3 protein. The sample lists about 77,000 distinct CDR3 sequences, about 12% seen once, with 15% in the top ten. V lost 1 base to trimming and J lost 7 bases, with 18 bases between them. Germline assignment: CDR1 LGHNA and CDR2 YSLEER. This CDR3 spans 16 amino acids. This sample comprised whole blood, obtained at baseline. The receptor was isolated from an adult who was a healthcare worker with PCR-confirmed SARS-CoV-2 infection or an uninfected control (not recorded which). The donor label of this sample is uncertain. V usage is TRBV4-3 and J usage is TRBJ2-3; TRBD2 might be the D (5 bases). The CDR3 here is CASSQARGAPGNTQYF. CDR3 sequence (DNA): TGCGCCAGCAGCCAAGCTCGGGGAGCCCCTGGGAATACGCAGTATTTT.